This TCR beta chain appears in the sequencing data of a study of cytomegalovirus exposure and HLA in healthy donors. Overall study context: Approximately 85 million unique TCRs from HLA-typed donors made up an early data release.

This clone showed up just a few times. Its antigen is undetermined. Broader study findings: Later findings reportedly placed an Asian-associated ancestry cluster below the approximately 670-donor mean for N-insertions. Immune exposure was documented only through CMV serostatus.

The CDR3 runs to 13 residues. The V gene's germline CDR1 is SEHNR and CDR2 FQNEAQ (reference sequence). Losses at the gene ends were 5 bases for V and 12 bases for J; bases not matched to a gene: 3. The PCR used 60 Vbeta and 13 Jbeta primers. TCRdb's table, derived via immunoSEQ multiplex PCR, lists solely in-frame clones and lacks some. This table holds 110,000 to 150,000 clones, less than 85% found once. The TCR was taken from a woman between 50 and 59 years old in good health and CMV-seropositive. The chain links TRBV7-9 to TRBJ2-5; 16 nucleotides align to TRBD2. Sequencing was performed on PBMCs. The CDR3 bases are TGTGCCAGCAGCCAGGGACTAGCGGGGGGGGAGTACTTC. Encoded protein: CASSQGLAGGEYF.